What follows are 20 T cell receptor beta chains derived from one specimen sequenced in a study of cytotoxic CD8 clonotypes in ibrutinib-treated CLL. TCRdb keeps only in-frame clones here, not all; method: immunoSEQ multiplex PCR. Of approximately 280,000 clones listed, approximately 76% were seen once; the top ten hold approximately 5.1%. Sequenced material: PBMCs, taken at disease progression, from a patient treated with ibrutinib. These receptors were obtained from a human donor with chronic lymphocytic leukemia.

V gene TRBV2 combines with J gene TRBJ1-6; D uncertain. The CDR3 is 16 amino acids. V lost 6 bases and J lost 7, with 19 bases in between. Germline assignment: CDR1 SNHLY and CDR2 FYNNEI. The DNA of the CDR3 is TGTGCCAGCAGCTTTATGGGCCAAGTCGACAATTCACCCCTCCACTTT. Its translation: CASSFMGQVDNSPLHF.

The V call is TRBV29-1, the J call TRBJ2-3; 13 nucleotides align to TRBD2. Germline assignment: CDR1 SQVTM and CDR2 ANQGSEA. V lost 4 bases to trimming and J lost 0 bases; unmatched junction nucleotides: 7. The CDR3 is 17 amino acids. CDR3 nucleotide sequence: TGCAGCGTTGCCGGGACTAGCGGGGCCTCTAGCACAGATACGCAGTATTTT. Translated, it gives CSVAGTSGASSTDTQYF.

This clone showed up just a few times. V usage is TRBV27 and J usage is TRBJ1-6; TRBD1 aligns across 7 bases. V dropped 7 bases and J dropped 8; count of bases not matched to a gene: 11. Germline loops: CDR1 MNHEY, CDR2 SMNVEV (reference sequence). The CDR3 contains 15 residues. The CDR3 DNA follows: TGTGCCAGCAACCATCGCAGGGGGTTTGATTCACCCCTCCACTTT. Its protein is CASNHRRGFDSPLHF.

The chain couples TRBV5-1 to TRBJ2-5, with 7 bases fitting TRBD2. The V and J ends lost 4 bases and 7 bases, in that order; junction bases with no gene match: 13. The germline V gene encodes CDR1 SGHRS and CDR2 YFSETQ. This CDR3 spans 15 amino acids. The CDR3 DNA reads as TGCGCCAGCAGCCCCATTTTTGCGGGGGAGGGGACCCAGTACTTC. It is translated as CASSPIFAGEGTQYF. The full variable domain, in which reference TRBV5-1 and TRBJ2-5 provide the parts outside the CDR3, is KAGVTQTPRYLIKTRGQQVTLSCSPISGHRSVSWYQQTPGQGLQFLFEYFSETQRNKGNFPGRFSGRQFSNSRSEMNVSTLELGDSALYLCASSPIFAGEGTQYFGPGTRLLVL.

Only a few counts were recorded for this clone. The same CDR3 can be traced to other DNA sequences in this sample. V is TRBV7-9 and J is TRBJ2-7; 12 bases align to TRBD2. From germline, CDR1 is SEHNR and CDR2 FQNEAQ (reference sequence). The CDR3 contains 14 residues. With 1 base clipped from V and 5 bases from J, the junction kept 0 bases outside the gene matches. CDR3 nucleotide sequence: TGTGCCAGCAGCTTAGGACTAGCGGGAGACGAGCAGTACTTC. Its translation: CASSLGLAGDEQYF.

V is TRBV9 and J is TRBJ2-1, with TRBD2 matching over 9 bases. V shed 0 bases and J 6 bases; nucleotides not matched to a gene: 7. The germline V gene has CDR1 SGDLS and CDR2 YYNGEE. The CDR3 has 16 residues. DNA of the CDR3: TGTGCCAGCAGCGTAGATAGTAGCGGGAGTATCAATGAGCAGTTCTTC. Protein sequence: CASSVDSSGSINEQFF.

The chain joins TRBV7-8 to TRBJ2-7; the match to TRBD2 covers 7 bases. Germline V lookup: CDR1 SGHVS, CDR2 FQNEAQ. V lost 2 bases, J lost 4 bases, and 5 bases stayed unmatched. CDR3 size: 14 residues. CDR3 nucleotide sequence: TGTGCCAGCAGCTTATTGGCGGGAGCTTACGAGCAGTACTTC. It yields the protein CASSLLAGAYEQYF.

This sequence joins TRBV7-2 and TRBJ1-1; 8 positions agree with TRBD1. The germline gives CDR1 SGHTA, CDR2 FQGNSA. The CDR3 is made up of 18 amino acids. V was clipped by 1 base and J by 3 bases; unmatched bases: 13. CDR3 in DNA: TGTGCCAGCAGCTTAGGGCTCCGGACAGGGAAGGGGTACACTGAAGCTTTCTTT. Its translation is CASSLGLRTGKGYTEAFF.

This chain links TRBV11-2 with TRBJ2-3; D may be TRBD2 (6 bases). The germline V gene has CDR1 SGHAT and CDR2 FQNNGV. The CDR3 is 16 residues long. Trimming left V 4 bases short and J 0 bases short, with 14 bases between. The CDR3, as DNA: TGTGCCAGCAGCTGGGCACTAGCTTTTAGCACAGATACGCAGTATTTT. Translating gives CASSWALAFSTDTQYF. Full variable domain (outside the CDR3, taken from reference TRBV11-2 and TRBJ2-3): EAGVAQSPRYKIIEKRQSVAFWCNPISGHATLYWYQQILGQGPKLLIQFQNNGVVDDSQLPKDRFSAERLKGVDSTLKIQPAKLEDSAVYLCASSWALAFSTDTQYFGPGTRLTVL.

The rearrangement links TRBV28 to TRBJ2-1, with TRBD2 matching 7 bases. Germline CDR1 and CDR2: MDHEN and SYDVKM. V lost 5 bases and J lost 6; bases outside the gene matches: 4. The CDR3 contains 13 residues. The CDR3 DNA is TGTGCCAGCAGTAGGGACTATGTCAATGAGCAGTTCTTC. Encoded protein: CASSRDYVNEQFF.

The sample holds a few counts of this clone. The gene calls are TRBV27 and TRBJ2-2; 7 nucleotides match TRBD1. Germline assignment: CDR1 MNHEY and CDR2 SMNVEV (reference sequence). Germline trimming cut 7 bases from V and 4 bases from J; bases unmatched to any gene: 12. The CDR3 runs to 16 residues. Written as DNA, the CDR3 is TGTGCCAGCAAGTACGGGACAGCGAGACTCACCGGGGAGCTGTTTTTT. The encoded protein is CASKYGTARLTGELFF.

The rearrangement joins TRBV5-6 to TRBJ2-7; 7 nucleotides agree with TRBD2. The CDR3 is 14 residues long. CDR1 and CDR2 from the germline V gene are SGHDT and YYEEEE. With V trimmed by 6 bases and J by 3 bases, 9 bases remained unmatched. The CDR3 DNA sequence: TGTGCCAGCACCCATGGCGGGAGTCACTACGAGCAGTACTTC. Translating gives CASTHGGSHYEQYF.

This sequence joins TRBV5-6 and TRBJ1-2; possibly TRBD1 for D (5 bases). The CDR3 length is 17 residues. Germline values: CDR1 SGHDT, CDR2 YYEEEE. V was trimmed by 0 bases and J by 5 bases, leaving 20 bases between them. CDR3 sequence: CASSLAWGRALGYGYTF. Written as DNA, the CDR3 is TGTGCCAGCAGCTTGGCTTGGGGCAGGGCCCTCGGGTATGGCTACACCTTC. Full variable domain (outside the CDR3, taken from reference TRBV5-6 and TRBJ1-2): DAGVTQSPTHLIKTRGQQVTLRCSPKSGHDTVSWYQQALGQGPQFIFQYYEEEERQRGNFPDRFSGHQFPNYSSELNVNALLLGDSALYLCASSLAWGRALGYGYTFGSGTRLTVV.

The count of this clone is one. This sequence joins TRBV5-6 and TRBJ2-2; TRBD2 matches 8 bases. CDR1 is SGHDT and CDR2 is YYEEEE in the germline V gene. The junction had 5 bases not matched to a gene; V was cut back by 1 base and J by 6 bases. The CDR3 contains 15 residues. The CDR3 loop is CASSLPGGFAGELFF. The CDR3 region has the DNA TGTGCCAGCAGCTTGCCGGGGGGGTTTGCCGGGGAGCTGTTTTTT.

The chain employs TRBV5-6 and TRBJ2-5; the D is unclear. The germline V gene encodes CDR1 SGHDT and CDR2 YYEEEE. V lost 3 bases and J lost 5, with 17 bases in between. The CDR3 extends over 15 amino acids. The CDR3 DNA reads TGTGCCAGCAGCTCCTCGTCCATGCGATGGGAGACCCAGTACTTC. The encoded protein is CASSSSSMRWETQYF.

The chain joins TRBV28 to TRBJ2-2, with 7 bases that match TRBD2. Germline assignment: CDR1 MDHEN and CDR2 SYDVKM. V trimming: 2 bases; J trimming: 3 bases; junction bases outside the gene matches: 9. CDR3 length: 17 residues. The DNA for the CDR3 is TGTGCCAGCAGTTTAAGTCTCGGGGGGATGGACACCGGGGAGCTGTTTTTT. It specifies CASSLSLGGMDTGELFF.

Here the CDR3 DNA reads TGTGCCAGCAGTGCTAGCGGGAGGGGCACAGATACGCAGTATTTT. It codes for CASSASGRGTDTQYF. The J gene is TRBJ2-3, the V gene TRBV2, with 12 bases matching TRBD2. Germline CDR1 and CDR2: SNHLY and FYNNEI. The length of the CDR3 is 15 residues. After removal of 4 bases from V and 1 base from J, the junction contained 0 bases not matched to a gene.

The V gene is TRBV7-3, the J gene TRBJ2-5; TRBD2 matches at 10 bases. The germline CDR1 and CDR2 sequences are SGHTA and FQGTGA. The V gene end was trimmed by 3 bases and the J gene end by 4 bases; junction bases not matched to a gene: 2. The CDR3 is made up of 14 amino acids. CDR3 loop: CASSFTSGVETQYF. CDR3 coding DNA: TGTGCCAGCAGCTTTACTAGCGGGGTAGAGACCCAGTACTTC.

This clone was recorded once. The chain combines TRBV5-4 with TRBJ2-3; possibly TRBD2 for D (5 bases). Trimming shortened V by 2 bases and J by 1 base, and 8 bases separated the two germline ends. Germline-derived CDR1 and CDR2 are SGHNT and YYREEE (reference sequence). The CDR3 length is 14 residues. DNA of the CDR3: TGTGCCAGCAGCTTAGGACTTGGCACAGATACGCAGTATTTT. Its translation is CASSLGLGTDTQYF.

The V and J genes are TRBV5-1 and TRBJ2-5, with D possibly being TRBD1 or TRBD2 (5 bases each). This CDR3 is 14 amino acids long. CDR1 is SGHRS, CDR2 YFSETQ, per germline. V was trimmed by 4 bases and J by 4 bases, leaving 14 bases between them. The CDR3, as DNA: TGCGCCAGCAGCCCATCCGGGGACCCAGAGACCCAGTACTTC. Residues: CASSPSGDPETQYF.